This TCR beta chain emerged from a study of OX40 agonist ivuxolimab in advanced cancers. Study-level information: Prior checkpoint blockade (anti-PD-1, anti-PD-L1 or anti-CTLA-4) was permitted; over 30% had it. Study-level points and caveats: Clonal expansion by week 6 occurred in CD4+ and CD8+ blood T cells (at 0.1 to 3.0 mg/kg). Antigen specificity remained undetermined for the expanded peripheral T cells.

The method was immunoSEQ multiplex PCR; TCRdb's version includes in-frame clones alone and lacks a portion of them. The sample lists about 68,000 clones; roughly 82% were seen once. A note on this clone: The antigen is not known.

The CDR3 runs 15 residues. V was cut by 4 bases and J by 2 bases, with 14 bases left in between. Germline V gives CDR1 SGHRS, CDR2 YFSETQ. At cycle 4 day 1, cycle 7 day 1, and baseline, blood was sampled. This TCR came from an adult with an advanced solid tumor such as melanoma, head and neck, liver or kidney cancer. The sample in question was CD4+ or CD8+ T cells sorted from blood, obtained in a trial of the OX40 agonist ivuxolimab. The chain couples TRBV5-1 to TRBJ2-3, with a possible D match to TRBD1 (5 bases). The DNA of the CDR3 is TGCGCCAGCAGCCTCAGGGTAGGAGCCACAGATACGCAGTATTTT. Translated, it gives CASSLRVGATDTQYF.